A single sample is the source of the 12 T cell receptor beta chains below, sequenced in a study of CD8+ T cells in alopecia areata. cDNA serving as the sequencing template came from extracted, reverse transcribed RNA. Using immunoSEQ multiplex PCR, the repertoire was profiled, and TCRdb retains in-frame clones only, with some absent. The sample consists of 4,500 or so clones, nearly 65% of them appearing once. Treatment: oral pan-JAK inhibitor, 5-10 mg twice daily. Lesional scalp punch biopsies and peripheral blood were collected from alopecia areata patients. The source material was skin, sampled at week 4, from a patient treated with tofacitinib. The source is a human donor with alopecia areata.

The rearrangement links TRBV7-2 to TRBJ1-2; perhaps TRBD1 as D (6 bases). CDR1 is SGHTA and CDR2 is FQGNSA in the germline V gene. The CDR3 runs 12 residues. V was trimmed by 1 base and J by 8 bases, leaving 8 bases between them. In DNA form, the CDR3 reads TGTGCCAGCAGCTTAGAGGGGGTCGGCTACACCTTC. This encodes CASSLEGVGYTF.

The chain uses TRBV9 and TRBJ2-7; D tentatively reads TRBD1 or TRBD2 (5 bases each). This CDR3 contains 15 residues. With 0 bases removed from V and 2 bases from J, the gap between germline ends came to 12 bases. The germline CDR1 and CDR2 sequences are SGDLS and YYNGEE. CDR3 DNA sequence: TGTGCCAGCAGCGTAGGTCTAGGGGAGACCTACGAGCAGTACTTC. Protein: CASSVGLGETYEQYF.

The chain couples TRBV14 to TRBJ2-6, with TRBD1 matching over 9 bases. The ends lost 6 bases at V and 0 bases at J; junction bases unmatched: 6. CDR3 length equals 17 residues. Germline V lookup: CDR1 SGHDN, CDR2 FVKESK. The CDR3 loop is CASRPGTGSSGANVLTF. The CDR3 coding sequence is TGTGCCAGCAGGCCCGGGACAGGGAGCTCTGGGGCCAACGTCCTGACTTTC.

This clone was found once. The V and J genes are TRBV7-8 and TRBJ1-5; D unresolved. CDR3 length: 12 residues. CDR1 and CDR2 (germline): SGHVS, FQNEAQ. Trimming cost V 1 base and J 6 bases, with 4 bases left between them. CDR3 protein: CASSLEGQPQHF. In DNA, the CDR3 is TGTGCCAGCAGCTTAGAGGGTCAGCCCCAGCATTTT.

This clone was counted only a few times. This chain connects TRBV4-3 to TRBJ2-7, with TRBD1 identical over 8 bases. CDR1 is LGHNA and CDR2 is YSLEER in the germline V gene. The CDR3 extends over 14 amino acids. V lost 4 bases to trimming and J lost 5 bases; unmatched junction nucleotides: 7. CDR3 region: CASSPSQGADEQYF. The CDR3 DNA sequence: TGCGCCAGCAGCCCTAGTCAGGGGGCCGACGAGCAGTACTTC.

This clone occurred a few times. This sequence joins TRBV9 and TRBJ2-1; no firm D call. Germline loops: CDR1 SGDLS, CDR2 YYNGEE. The CDR3 length is 14 residues. Trimming pared 0 bases from V and 8 bases from J, leaving 12 bases between. CDR3 coding DNA: TGTGCCAGCAGCGTAGAACCGGCAAGCGATGAGCAGTTCTTC. Residues: CASSVEPASDEQFF.

The chain is built from TRBV9 and TRBJ2-7; tentatively, D is TRBD1 or TRBD2 (5 bases each). Looked up from germline, CDR1 is SGDLS and CDR2 is YYNGEE. The CDR3 loop spans 14 amino acids. The V gene lost 0 bases and the J gene lost 5 bases, with 12 bases spanning the gap. CDR3 in amino acids: CASSVGGRDHEQYF. CDR3 nucleotide sequence: TGTGCCAGCAGCGTAGGGGGACGGGATCACGAGCAGTACTTC.

This chain connects TRBV28 to TRBJ1-5; D is perhaps TRBD1 (5 bases). The CDR3 totals 16 residues. Germline loops: CDR1 MDHEN, CDR2 SYDVKM. Trimming took off 7 bases at V and 3 bases at J, with 19 bases between the two ends. CDR3 sequence: CASIPGFLGVNQPQHF. The DNA of the CDR3 is TGTGCCAGCATTCCGGGCTTCCTGGGGGTCAATCAGCCCCAGCATTTT.

This chain uses TRBV4-2 with TRBJ2-3; D might be TRBD2 (6 bases). CDR1 and CDR2 (germline): LGHNA, YNFKEQ. Trimming shortened V by 3 bases and J by 3 bases, and 16 bases separated the two germline ends. The CDR3 extends over 16 amino acids. The CDR3 bases are TGTGCCAGCAGCCACGCGCGGGGAGGTTGGACAGATACGCAGTATTTT. Amino acids: CASSHARGGWTDTQYF.

The rearrangement links TRBV6-9 to TRBJ2-2; D perhaps matches TRBD1 (5 bases). The CDR3 runs to 13 residues. The V gene lost 3 bases and the J gene lost 5 bases, with 7 bases spanning the gap. The germline V gene has CDR1 MNHGY and CDR2 SVAAGI. CDR3 residues: CASSYRDTGELFF. The CDR3 DNA reads as TGTGCCAGCAGTTACAGGGATACCGGGGAGCTGTTTTTT.

The count of this clone is one. This chain uses TRBV28 with TRBJ1-1; tentative D call: TRBD1 (5 bases). This CDR3 is built from 14 residues. Trimming removed 9 bases at V and 2 bases at J, with 16 bases between. CDR1 and CDR2 (germline): MDHEN, SYDVKM. For the CDR3, the DNA is TGTGCCAGGGACCGGGGAAGGGACAACACTGAAGCTTTCTTT. Residues: CARDRGRDNTEAFF.

The CDR3 reads CASSLAIGTAHNEQFF. CDR3 sequence (DNA): TGTGCCAGTAGTCTGGCTATCGGGACTGCACACAATGAGCAGTTCTTC. The chain joins TRBV19 to TRBJ2-1; possibly TRBD2 for D (6 bases). Per germline, CDR1 LNHDA and CDR2 SQIVND (reference sequence). The CDR3 covers 16 residues. V shed 5 bases and J shed 5 bases, with 19 bases lying between them. Using reference TRBV19 and TRBJ2-1 for the parts outside the CDR3, the full variable domain is DGGITQSPKYLFRKEGQNVTLSCEQNLNHDAMYWYRQDPGQGLRLIYYSQIVNDFQKGDIAEGYSVSREKKESFPLTVTSAQKNPTAFYLCASSLAIGTAHNEQFFGPGTRLTVL.